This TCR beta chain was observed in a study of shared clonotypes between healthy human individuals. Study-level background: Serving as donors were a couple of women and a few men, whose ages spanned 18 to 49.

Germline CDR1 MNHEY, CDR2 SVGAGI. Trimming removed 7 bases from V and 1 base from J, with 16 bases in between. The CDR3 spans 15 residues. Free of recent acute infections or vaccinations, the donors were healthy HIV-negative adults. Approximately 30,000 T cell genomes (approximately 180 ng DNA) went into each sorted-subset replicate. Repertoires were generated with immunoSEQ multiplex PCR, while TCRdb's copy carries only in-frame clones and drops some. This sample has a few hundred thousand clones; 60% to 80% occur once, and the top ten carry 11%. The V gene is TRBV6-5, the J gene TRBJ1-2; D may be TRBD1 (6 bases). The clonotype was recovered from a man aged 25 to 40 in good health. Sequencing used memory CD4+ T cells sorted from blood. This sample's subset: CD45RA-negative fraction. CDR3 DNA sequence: TGTGCCAGCACCGAAACGTGGGACATTAACTATGGCTACACCTTC. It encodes CASTETWDINYGYTF.